This passage covers 20 T cell receptor beta chains from one sample sequenced in a study of shared clonotypes between healthy human individuals. Measured with immunoSEQ multiplex PCR; TCRdb has only the in-frame clones, and not every one. This table holds about 490,000 clones, roughly 85% found once. Sequencing was performed on PBMCs. The receptors stem from a woman aged 40 to 50 in good health. Some clones in this sample may be carry-over from other donors' samples.

The chain carries TRBV28 and TRBJ1-4; maybe TRBD1 (5 bases). Trimming took off 8 bases at V and 7 bases at J, with 11 bases between the two ends. The CDR3 length is 12 residues. Germline lookup yields CDR1 MDHEN and CDR2 SYDVKM. CDR3 nucleotides: TGTGCCAGCGGGGCGGGGGGTGAAAAACTGTTTTTT. Translating it yields CASGAGGEKLFF.

The J gene is TRBJ2-3, the V gene TRBV5-1; possible D gene TRBD1, 6 bases. Germline assignment: CDR1 SGHRS and CDR2 YFSETQ. The CDR3 spans 16 residues. Trimming shortened V by 0 bases and J by 0 bases, and 11 bases separated the two germline ends. As DNA, the CDR3 is TGCGCCAGCAGCTTGGCCAACAGGGCAAGCACAGATACGCAGTATTTT. Its translation is CASSLANRASTDTQYF.

The V call is TRBV5-1, the J call TRBJ2-7; weak D call: TRBD1 (5 bases). Germline V gene sequence: CDR1 SGHRS, CDR2 YFSETQ. V lost 0 bases, J lost 0 bases, and 16 bases lay in between. This CDR3 has 17 residues. CDR3 region: CASSLAPMGPSSYEQYF. For the CDR3, the DNA is TGCGCCAGCAGCTTGGCGCCCATGGGGCCGAGCTCCTACGAGCAGTACTTC.

V and J are TRBV5-4 and TRBJ2-7; no reliable D call. Germline lookup yields CDR1 SGHNT and CDR2 YYREEE (reference sequence). V lost 2 bases, J lost 0 bases, and 12 bases lay in between. This CDR3 has 15 residues. Here the CDR3 DNA reads TGTGCCAGCAGCTTTGGTCAGCTCTCCTCCTACGAGCAGTACTTC. Translated, it gives CASSFGQLSSYEQYF.

This sequence joins TRBV15 and TRBJ1-1; D might be TRBD1 (5 bases). Germline CDR1 LNHNV, CDR2 YYDKDF (reference sequence). V lost 1 base and J 1 base, leaving 10 bases between the germline ends. This CDR3 comprises 15 residues. CDR3 coding DNA: TGTGCCACCAGCAGAGGGGGGACTGGGAACACTGAAGCTTTCTTT. Protein sequence: CATSRGGTGNTEAFF.

This chain connects TRBV2 to TRBJ2-1; D is perhaps TRBD1 (6 bases). The CDR3 totals 14 residues. Germline CDR1 reads SNHLY; CDR2 reads FYNNEI. The V gene lost 5 bases and the J gene lost 4 bases, with 12 bases spanning the gap. The CDR3 sequence is CASSMEQGYNEQFF. In DNA, the CDR3 is TGTGCCAGCAGTATGGAACAGGGTTACAATGAGCAGTTCTTC.

The CDR3 coding sequence is TGTGCCAGCAGTGACCGTAACCCCTCCTACGAGCAGTACTTC. This translates into CASSDRNPSYEQYF. This chain connects TRBV2 to TRBJ2-7; D remains unclear. This CDR3 is built from 14 residues. The V gene lost 3 bases and the J gene lost 0 bases, with 9 bases spanning the gap. Germline V lookup: CDR1 SNHLY, CDR2 FYNNEI.

This clone was found a few times. The same CDR3 also results from other DNA sequences found in this sample. This chain links TRBV19 with TRBJ1-1; the D is unclear. The CDR3 consists of 12 residues. V lost 1 base to trimming and J lost 2 bases, with 2 bases between them. Germline lookup yields CDR1 LNHDA and CDR2 SQIVND (reference sequence). For the CDR3, the DNA is TGTGCCAGTAGTATAGGTAACACTGAAGCTTTCTTT. Its translation is CASSIGNTEAFF.

This clone was counted once. V gene TRBV7-3 combines with J gene TRBJ2-7; unclear D gene. The CDR3 runs 15 residues. From germline, CDR1 is SGHTA and CDR2 FQGTGA. V lost 2 bases to trimming and J lost 6 bases, with 17 bases between them. The CDR3 DNA follows: TGTGCCAGCAGCTTATATCCGGGTCGCCTTGGCGAGCAGTACTTC. This gives the protein CASSLYPGRLGEQYF.

The CDR3 coding sequence is TGTGCCAGCAGCTACCCTCGAACGGACAGTAGAGATGAAAAACTGTTTTTT. Encoded protein: CASSYPRTDSRDEKLFF. The chain carries TRBV28 and TRBJ1-4; perhaps TRBD1 as D (6 bases). Germline-derived CDR1 and CDR2 are MDHEN and SYDVKM. The CDR3 sequence is 17 residues long. V lost 6 bases and J lost 6, with 23 bases in between.

This sequence joins TRBV2 and TRBJ2-5, with 8 bases that match TRBD1. CDR3 length: 12 residues. The germline V gene has CDR1 SNHLY and CDR2 FYNNEI. V lost 6 bases and J lost 6; bases outside the gene matches: 3. DNA for the CDR3: TGTGCCAGCAGAGACAGGGGACAGACCCAGTACTTC. As protein: CASRDRGQTQYF.

The chain couples TRBV9 to TRBJ2-7, with D uncertain. CDR1 SGDLS and CDR2 YYNGEE come from the germline V gene. Trimming removed 0 bases at V and 3 bases at J, with 10 bases between. This CDR3 is built from 14 residues. The CDR3 region is CASSVGAQDYEQYF. The CDR3 DNA follows: TGTGCCAGCAGCGTAGGGGCCCAAGACTACGAGCAGTACTTC.

The chain combines TRBV28 with TRBJ1-3, with D uncertain. This CDR3 contains 13 residues. The germline CDR1 and CDR2 sequences are MDHEN and SYDVKM. Trimming left V 8 bases short and J 4 bases short, with 12 bases between. The CDR3 reads CASFAWVGNTIYF. CDR3 DNA: TGTGCCAGCTTTGCCTGGGTCGGAAACACCATATATTTT.

The CDR3 is CASSQALAPSLETQYF. For the CDR3, the DNA is TGTGCCAGCAGCCAAGCATTGGCCCCCAGTCTTGAGACCCAGTACTTC. The chain links TRBV14 to TRBJ2-5; D is unclear. The germline gives CDR1 SGHDN, CDR2 FVKESK. Trimming removed 1 base at V and 5 bases at J, with 17 bases between. The CDR3 runs to 16 residues.

V is TRBV6-1 and J is TRBJ1-1; a weak D match, TRBD1 (5 bases). Trimming took off 1 base at V and 0 bases at J, with 9 bases between the two ends. Germline V gene sequence: CDR1 MNHNS, CDR2 SASEGT. The CDR3 runs 15 residues. CDR3 sequence (DNA): TGTGCCAGCAGTGAAGACAGGTACATGAACACTGAAGCTTTCTTT. Its protein product is CASSEDRYMNTEAFF.

The rearrangement links TRBV14 to TRBJ2-5; D is possibly TRBD1 or TRBD2 (5 bases each). Germline V lookup: CDR1 SGHDN, CDR2 FVKESK. Trimming stripped 4 bases from V and 5 bases from J, with 20 bases between. This CDR3 comprises 16 residues. This CDR3 is CASSLGTGTRRETQYF. The CDR3 DNA sequence: TGTGCCAGCAGCCTAGGGACGGGTACGAGACGGGAGACCCAGTACTTC.

In its sample, this clone was seen once. V usage is TRBV19 and J usage is TRBJ2-3, with D unresolved. The CDR3 sequence is 17 residues long. Deletions cut 2 bases from V and 0 bases from J, with 15 bases between. Germline CDR1 LNHDA, CDR2 SQIVND (reference sequence). The chain's CDR3 is CASSIIMKYSSTDTQYF. For the CDR3, the DNA is TGTGCCAGTAGTATAATAATGAAATACTCTAGCACAGATACGCAGTATTTT.

In this sample, this clone turned up a few times. CDR3 nucleotide sequence: TGTGCCAGCAGTCCTACCGGGACTAACTTCTACGAGCAGTACTTC. It yields the protein CASSPTGTNFYEQYF. The gene calls are TRBV27 and TRBJ2-7; 7 positions agree with TRBD2. The CDR3 extends over 15 amino acids. CDR1 and CDR2 (germline): MNHEY, SMNVEV (reference sequence). The J segment lost 3 bases and the V segment lost 5 bases, leaving 10 bases of the junction unmatched.

J is TRBJ2-1 and V is TRBV30; 8 bases are a match to TRBD1. The V segment lost 5 bases and the J segment 6 bases; nucleotides outside the gene matches: 9. Germline CDR1 reads GTSNPN; CDR2 reads SVGIG (reference sequence). The CDR3 length is 14 residues. The CDR3 bases are TGTGCCTGGGGGACAGGACGTGGTCCCAATGAGCAGTTCTTC. This sequence encodes CAWGTGRGPNEQFF.

The chain couples TRBV7-9 to TRBJ1-2, with D unresolved. The germline V gene has CDR1 SEHNR and CDR2 FQNEAQ (reference sequence). This CDR3 comprises 13 residues. V lost 3 bases to trimming and J lost 2 bases, with 7 bases between them. Written as DNA, the CDR3 is TGTGCCAGCAGCTTCACATCGAACTATGGCTACACCTTC. The encoded protein is CASSFTSNYGYTF.